This paragraph reports one T cell receptor (beta chain). The antigen remains unidentified. This specimen belongs to a study of vaccination effects on CD4 cells after COVID-19. The ViraFEST assay expanded antigen-specific CD4+ T cells with viral peptide pools before sequencing. The culture ran for roughly ten days before CD4+ T cells were isolated. Two doses of BNT162b2 or mRNA-1273 vaccine were administered to participants. TCRdb's table, derived via immunoSEQ multiplex PCR, lists solely in-frame clones and lacks some. The table shows about 24,000 clones, with around four fifths occurring only once. The CDR3 runs 10 residues. Germline V gene data show CDR1 as SQVTM and CDR2 as ANQGSEA. Trimming shortened V by 5 bases and J by 8 bases, and 7 bases separated the two germline ends.

The TCR originated in a human donor who received a COVID-19 vaccine. The chain carries TRBV29-1 and TRBJ2-1; D not certain. Specimen: CD4+ T cells from PBMCs cultured with HCoV-NL63 spike peptides, collected after COVID-19 vaccination. This CDR3 reads CSVQLHEQFF. Here the CDR3 DNA reads TGCAGCGTTCAGCTGCATGAGCAGTTCTTC.